These 5 T cell receptor beta chains share one sample of origin, sequenced in a study of blood T cells in healthy people across ages. Alongside a J-beta primer mix, a sample-barcoded 5' primer served in a second PCR lasting about 7 to 12 cycles. TCRdb used MiXCR to reprocess the 5' RACE reads, holding one entry per CDR3 protein. The sample holds about 570,000 distinct CDR3 sequences, 25% to 30% seen once. Sequencing was carried out using blood. Receptor source: a woman in her sixties or seventies in good health.

The sample holds a few counts of this clonotype. The V call is TRBV7-2, the J call TRBJ2-7; 8 positions match TRBD2. The ends lost 5 bases at V and 6 bases at J; junction bases unmatched: 3. Germline lookup yields CDR1 SGHTA and CDR2 FQGNSA. There are 12 residues in the CDR3. The CDR3 reads CASSPAGGEQYF. The CDR3 DNA sequence: TGTGCCAGCAGCCCTGCGGGGGGCGAGCAGTACTTC.

The rearrangement uses TRBV19 and TRBJ1-5, with no clear D. From germline, CDR1 is LNHDA and CDR2 SQIVND (reference sequence). The CDR3 contains 17 residues. The germline V and J ends were trimmed by 2 bases and 0 bases, with 14 bases remaining between them. This CDR3 reads CASSIQVFGYSNQPQHF. The CDR3 region has the DNA TGTGCCAGTAGTATACAGGTTTTTGGGTATAGCAATCAGCCCCAGCATTTT.

The V gene is TRBV7-2, the J gene TRBJ2-5; D uncertain. This CDR3 is 15 amino acids long. The V end was cut by 5 bases, the J end by 2 bases, with 15 bases between. Germline V lookup: CDR1 SGHTA, CDR2 FQGNSA. Here the CDR3 DNA reads TGTGCCAGCAGCCCTCCAGTGGGATTACAAGAGACCCAGTACTTC. Translation: CASSPPVGLQETQYF.

This sequence joins TRBV12-2 and TRBJ1-6. TRBV12-2 is a listed pseudogene. The CDR3 covers 12 residues. The DNA for the CDR3 is TGTGCAGGCGACAAGGACGATTCACCCCTCCACTTT. Its protein is CAGDKDDSPLHF.

The chain is built from TRBV21-1 and TRBJ2-3; the D call TRBD2 from the table was never checked on the DNA. TRBV21-1 is a pseudogene. The CDR3 covers 18 residues. For the CDR3, the DNA is TGTGCCAGCAGCCGGGCGGGGCCTAGCGGGGGGCTCACAGATACGCAGTATTTT. Its translation: CASSRAGPSGGLTDTQYF.